The entry that follows covers one T cell receptor (beta chain) sequence. The TEMRA cells underwent FACS enrichment, while the CD8+ and CD4+ T cells underwent negative isolation. V dropped 4 bases and J dropped 4 bases, with 13 bases sitting between them. The germline CDR1 and CDR2 sequences are SGHVS and FNYEAQ. The CDR3 covers 14 residues. The sample belongs to a study of CD8 T cells in Susac syndrome. A quantity of roughly 0.5 to 1 ug RNA underwent reverse transcription using random hexamers. TCRdb re-derived calls from the immunoSEQ multiplex PCR reads in MiXCR, one entry per CDR3 protein. The data hold around 270,000 distinct CDR3 sequences, with roughly 85% observed a single time.

Sample: CD8+ T cells from PBMCs. This clonotype was obtained from a human donor with multiple sclerosis. V and J are TRBV7-6 and TRBJ2-5; D remains unclear. In DNA, the CDR3 is TGTGCCAGCAGCTACGCGTCCGGGCCAGAGACCCAGTACTTC. Translated, it gives CASSYASGPETQYF. The full variable domain, in which reference TRBV7-6 and TRBJ2-5 provide the parts outside the CDR3, is GAGVSQSPRYKVTKRGQDVALRCDPISGHVSLYWYRQALGQGPEFLTYFNYEAQQDKSGLPNDRFSAERPEGSISTLTIQRTEQRDSAMYRCASSYASGPETQYFGPGTRLLVL.